Below, one T cell receptor beta chain is given with its context. This clone's antigen is unknown. No base-level quality is on record; no much larger clone is a single base apart. CDR1 and CDR2 are drawn from the germline V gene: MGHRA, YSYEKL. V is cut by 4 bases and J by 0 bases, and the space between the germline ends is 11 bases. Counted from cysteine to phenylalanine, this CDR3 has 15 amino acids. CDR3 DNA only is kept here, 45 bases in frame from base 1. The data were taken from a study of vaccination effects on CD4 cells after COVID-19 (dated by TCRdb to the early 2020s). General notes on the study: Each participant got two doses of an mRNA SARS-CoV-2 vaccine, either BNT162b2 or mRNA-1273. Pre-vaccine samples were collected from a couple of convalescent patients 16 days and one week before the first dose, corresponding to 142 and 148 days after COVID-19 diagnosis. The study compared SARS-CoV-2 spike-specific CD4+ TCR repertoires before and after mRNA vaccination in COVID-19 convalescent patients and infection-naive vaccine recipients. In the study, cultures from other donors were sequenced using the Oncomine TCR Beta short-read assay on an Illumina iSeq 100. A total of more than 8 COVID-19 convalescent patients and a few SARS-CoV-2-naive healthy vaccine recipients were included in the full study.

Study-level results and caveats: In convalescent patients, the post-vaccine spike-reactive repertoire was composed mainly of new vaccine-induced clones that were largely distinct from infection-induced clones. Both infection-induced and vaccine-induced clones contracted markedly at late post-vaccination timepoints, which is consistent with waning T cell responses. Limitations of the study were the small number of convalescent patients and the absence of early post-infection timepoints.

The library was built by means of the immunoSEQ multiplex PCR assay. DNA from the cultured, isolated CD4+ T cells was subjected to TCR beta CDR3 sequencing. In the original analysis: The analysis removed non-productive TCR sequences, trimmed reads to the CDR3 region, and retained only CDR3s that were 7 or more amino acids long. Antigen-specific clonotypes were identified with the MANAFEST web app by comparing expansion in peptide wells against reference cultures. For clones to be considered positive, expansion at FDR<0.05 versus reference and all other wells, an odds ratio above 5, and a frequency above 0.1% in two replicate wells were required. Clonotypes significantly expanded in SARS-CoV-2 spike wells and in at least one common cold coronavirus spike condition were defined as cross-reactive. Using the stringdist R package, CDR3 similarity was measured by Levenshtein distance, and unrooted trees were constructed with ape in R 3.6.1. The table comes from immuneACCESS by way of TCRdb, which keeps in-frame sequences with V and J called. Part of the clones is missing from these tables; in studies checked, under half for an unresolved V gene and the rest for unknown reasons. V, J and clone size were drawn from that table, and D and trimming were deduced from the DNA. Within this sample are roughly 25,000 clones, with 65% to 80% of them counted one time only. About a fifth of the sample goes to the ten largest clones.

In the ViraFEST assay, PBMC were stimulated with viral peptide pools, and TCR sequencing was then used to find antigen-specific CD4+ T cell clonotypes based on their expansion. After less than 13 days of culture, CD4+ T cells were isolated with the EasySep CD4+ T cell isolation kit. PCR-confirmed SARS-CoV-2 infection had occurred in convalescent patients between March and December 2020, before the Alpha, Beta and Delta variants emerged in the United States. Some 1.9 million PBMC per well were cultured with 10 ug/ml peptides in IMDM containing approximately 4.7% human AB serum, approximately 10 IU/ml IL-2 and gentamicin. Half of the culture medium was replaced with fresh IL-2-containing medium on days 3 and 7. Each peptide stimulation condition was cultured in triplicate wells unless otherwise noted. Using Ficoll-Paque Plus gradient centrifugation, PBMC were separated from whole blood and then either used fresh or cryopreserved at -140C. Overlapping peptide pools spanned the spike proteins of SARS-CoV-2 and the common cold coronaviruses HCoV-NL63, HCoV-OC43 and HCoV-229E. Genomic DNA was extracted from cultured CD4+ T cells with the QIAamp micro DNA kit.

Source: CD4+ T cells from PBMCs cultured with HCoV-NL63 spike peptides, taken before COVID-19 vaccination. What this sample's cell subset or site label stands for: HCoV-NL63 spike overlapping peptide pool stimulation. The chain joins TRBV4-1 to TRBJ2-3, with the D gene not confidently named. This sequence originates from a human donor who had a prior SARS-CoV-2 infection. The sequenced DNA is TGCGCCAGCAGCCTAACCCCCCCTAGCACAGATACGCAGTATTTT. This translates into CASSLTPPSTDTQYF.